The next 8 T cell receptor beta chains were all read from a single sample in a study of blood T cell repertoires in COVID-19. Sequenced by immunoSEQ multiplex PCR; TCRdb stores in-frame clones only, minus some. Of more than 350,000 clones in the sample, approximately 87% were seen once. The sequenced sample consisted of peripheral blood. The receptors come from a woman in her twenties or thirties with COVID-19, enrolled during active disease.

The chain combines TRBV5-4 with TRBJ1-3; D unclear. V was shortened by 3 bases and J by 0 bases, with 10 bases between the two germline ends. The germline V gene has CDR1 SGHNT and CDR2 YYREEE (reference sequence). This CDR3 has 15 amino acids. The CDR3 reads CASSYGLSSGNTIYF. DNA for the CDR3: TGTGCCAGCAGCTACGGACTCAGCTCTGGAAACACCATATATTTT. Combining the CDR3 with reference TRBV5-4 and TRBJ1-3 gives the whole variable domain ETGVTQSPTHLIKTRGQQVTLRCSSQSGHNTVSWYQQALGQGPQFIFQYYREEENGRGNFPPRFSGLQFPNYSSELNVNALELDDSALYLCASSYGLSSGNTIYFGEGSWLTVV.

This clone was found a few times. CDR3 residues: CATKGVNTEAFF. For the CDR3, the DNA is TGTGCCACCAAAGGGGTAAACACTGAAGCTTTCTTT. The chain has TRBV24-1 and TRBJ1-1, with D possibly being TRBD1 (5 bases). Germline CDR1 reads KGHDR; CDR2 reads SFDVKD. The length of the CDR3 is 12 residues. Trimming removed 8 bases at V and 2 bases at J, with 8 bases between.

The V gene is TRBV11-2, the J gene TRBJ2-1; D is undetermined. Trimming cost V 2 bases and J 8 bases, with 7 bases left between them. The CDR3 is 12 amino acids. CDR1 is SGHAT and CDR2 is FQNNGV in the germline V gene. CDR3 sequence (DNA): TGTGCCAGCAGCTTACGACGGGATGAGCAGTTCTTC. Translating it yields CASSLRRDEQFF.

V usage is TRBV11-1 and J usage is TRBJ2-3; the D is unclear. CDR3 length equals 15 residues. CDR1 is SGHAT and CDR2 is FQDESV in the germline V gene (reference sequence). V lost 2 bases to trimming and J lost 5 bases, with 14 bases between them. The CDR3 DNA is TGTGCCAGCAGCTTAACTCCCTTTATCGAAGATACGCAGTATTTT. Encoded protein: CASSLTPFIEDTQYF.

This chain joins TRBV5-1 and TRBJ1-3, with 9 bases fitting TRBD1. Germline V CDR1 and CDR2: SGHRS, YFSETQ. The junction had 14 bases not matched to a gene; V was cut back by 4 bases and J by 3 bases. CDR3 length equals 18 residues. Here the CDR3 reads CASSRDGTGREFGNTIYF. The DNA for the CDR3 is TGCGCCAGCAGCCGAGACGGGACAGGGAGGGAATTTGGAAACACCATATATTTT.

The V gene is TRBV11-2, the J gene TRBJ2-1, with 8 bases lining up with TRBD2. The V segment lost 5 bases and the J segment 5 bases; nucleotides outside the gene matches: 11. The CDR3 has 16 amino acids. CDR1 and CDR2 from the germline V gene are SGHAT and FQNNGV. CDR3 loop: CASSHPIAGPDNEQFF. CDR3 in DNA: TGTGCCAGCAGCCACCCAATAGCGGGACCCGACAATGAGCAGTTCTTC. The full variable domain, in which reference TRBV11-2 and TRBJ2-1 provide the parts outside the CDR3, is EAGVAQSPRYKIIEKRQSVAFWCNPISGHATLYWYQQILGQGPKLLIQFQNNGVVDDSQLPKDRFSAERLKGVDSTLKIQPAKLEDSAVYLCASSHPIAGPDNEQFFGPGTRLTVL.

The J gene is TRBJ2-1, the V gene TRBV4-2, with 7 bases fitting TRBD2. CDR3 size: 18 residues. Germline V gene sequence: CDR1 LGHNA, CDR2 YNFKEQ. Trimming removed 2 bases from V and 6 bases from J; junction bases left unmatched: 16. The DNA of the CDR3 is TGTGCCAGCAGCCAAAACCCCCTCCGGGGAGGGCCTATCAATGAGCAGTTCTTC. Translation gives CASSQNPLRGGPINEQFF.

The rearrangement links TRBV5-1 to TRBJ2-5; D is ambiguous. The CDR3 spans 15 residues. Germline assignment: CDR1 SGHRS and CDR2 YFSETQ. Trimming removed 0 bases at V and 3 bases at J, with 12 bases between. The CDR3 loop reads CASSLGVTAEETQYF. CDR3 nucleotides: TGCGCCAGCAGCTTGGGGGTTACGGCGGAAGAGACCCAGTACTTC.